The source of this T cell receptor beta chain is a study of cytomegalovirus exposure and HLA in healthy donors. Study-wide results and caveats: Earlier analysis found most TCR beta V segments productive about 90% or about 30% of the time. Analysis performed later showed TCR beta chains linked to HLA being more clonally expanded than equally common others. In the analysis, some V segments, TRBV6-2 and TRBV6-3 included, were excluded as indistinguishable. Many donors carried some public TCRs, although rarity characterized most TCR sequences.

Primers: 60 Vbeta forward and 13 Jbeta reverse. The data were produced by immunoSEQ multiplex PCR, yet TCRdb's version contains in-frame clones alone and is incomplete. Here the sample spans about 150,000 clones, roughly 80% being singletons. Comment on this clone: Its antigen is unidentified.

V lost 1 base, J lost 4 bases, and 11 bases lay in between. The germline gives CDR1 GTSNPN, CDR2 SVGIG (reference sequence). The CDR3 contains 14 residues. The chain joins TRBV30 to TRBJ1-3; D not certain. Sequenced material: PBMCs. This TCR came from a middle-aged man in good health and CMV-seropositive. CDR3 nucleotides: TGTGCCTGGAGTGAGGGTGGAGGAGGAAACACCATATATTTT. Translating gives CAWSEGGGGNTIYF.